These 21 T cell receptor beta chains came from one sample sequenced in a study of regulatory T cells in long-lasting Graves disease. TCR beta libraries were built with iRepertoire HTBI primers and Arm-PCR of CDR3 regions. TCRdb itself ran the multiplex PCR reads through MiXCR, one entry per CDR3 protein. The sample has over 250,000 distinct CDR3 sequences; 20% to 25% are singletons. Time point of the sample: persistent/refractory GD, antithyroid drugs over 5 years with positive TRAb. TCR sequences were obtained from RNA taken from PBMCs. This material consisted of peripheral blood mononuclear cells (PBMCs), taken when the disease was refractory, from a patient treated with antithyroid drugs. The receptors were gathered from a female donor with Graves disease.

This clonotype was observed a handful of times. The rearrangement uses TRBV6-1 and TRBJ1-4; no reliable D call. The CDR3 runs 14 residues. Germline V lookup: CDR1 MNHNS, CDR2 SASEGT. With 6 bases removed from V and 8 bases from J, the gap between germline ends came to 16 bases. The CDR3 region is CASRRPGLSEKLFF. The CDR3 bases are TGTGCCAGCAGAAGACCAGGTTTATCCGAAAAACTGTTTTTT.

As for this clonotype: A clone one base away is much larger, so this may be a read error. The V gene is TRBV4-2, the J gene TRBJ1-4; no definite D call. Germline V gives CDR1 LGHNA, CDR2 YNFKEQ. V gave up 1 base and J gave up 5 bases, with 2 bases separating them. The length of the CDR3 is 12 residues. CDR3 coding DNA: TGTGCCAGCAGCCAAGCAAATGAAAAACTGTTTTTT. Translated, it gives CASSQANEKLFF.

In its sample, this clonotype was seen a few times. The rearrangement uses TRBV7-2 and TRBJ1-5; TRBD1 is a possible D gene (6 bases). Trimming removed 1 base at V and 5 bases at J, with 12 bases between. This CDR3 contains 15 residues. Germline V gives CDR1 SGHTA, CDR2 FQGNSA. The DNA for the CDR3 is TGTGCCAGCAGCTTAGTGGGGGGCTGGGATCAGCCCCAGCATTTT. It yields the protein CASSLVGGWDQPQHF.

In the case of this clonotype: A single base is all that separates this from a far larger clone, so a read error is likely. Because it lacks the conserved phenylalanine or tryptophan at the end, this CDR3 is likely a read error. The chain is built from TRBV6-1 and TRBJ1-5; tentatively, D is TRBD1 (6 bases). The V end lost 6 bases, the J end lost 2 bases, and 8 bases lay between the germline ends. The CDR3 is 13 residues long. Germline CDR1 reads MNHNS; CDR2 reads SASEGT. The CDR3 loop is CASSRGGNQPQHL. As DNA, the CDR3 is TGTGCCAGCAGCAGGGGCGGCAATCAGCCCCAGCATCTT.

This clonotype showed up many times. J is TRBJ1-2 and V is TRBV12-3 or TRBV12-4; a weak D match, TRBD1 (6 bases). There are 12 residues in the CDR3. V was clipped by 11 bases and J by 7 bases, with 17 bases between them. The DNA for the CDR3 is TGTGCCGTGGGCTTTACAGGGCTTGGCTACACCTTC. This encodes CAVGFTGLGYTF.

This chain joins TRBV6-2 or TRBV6-3 and TRBJ1-1; D remains ambiguous. In germline, CDR1 is MNHEY, CDR2 SVGEGT. CDR3 length equals 12 residues. V lost 2 bases to trimming and J lost 9 bases, with 10 bases between them. The DNA of the CDR3 is TGTGCCAGCAGTTACGGGGTCGGGCAAGCTTTCTTT. Translating it yields CASSYGVGQAFF.

A word on this clonotype: With a much larger clone just one base away, this may be a read error. CDR3 region: CANRSRRGDEKLFF. The CDR3 region has the DNA TGTGCCAACAGAAGTAGGAGGGGAGACGAAAAACTGTTTTTT. J is TRBJ1-4 and V is TRBV2, with D possibly TRBD1 on 5 matching bases. Germline V gene data show CDR1 as SNHLY and CDR2 as FYNNEI. V lost 10 bases, J lost 8 bases, and 20 bases lay in between. The CDR3 length is 14 residues.

The chain employs TRBV11-1 and TRBJ1-5; no reliable D call. Germline lookup yields CDR1 SGHAT and CDR2 FQDESV (reference sequence). This CDR3 has 16 amino acids. V gave up 5 bases and J gave up 0 bases, with 14 bases separating them. In DNA, the CDR3 is TGTGCCAGCAGCCCCGGTCGGGGAAATAGCAATCAGCCCCAGCATTTT. Translated: CASSPGRGNSNQPQHF.

Worth noting for this clonotype: This may stem from a read error, because a much larger clone lies one nucleotide away. The CDR3 reads CSATGLAEDYEQYF. The CDR3 DNA sequence: TGCAGTGCGACCGGACTAGCGGAGGACTACGAGCAGTACTTC. This rearrangement joins TRBV20-1 to TRBJ2-7; 10 bases are shared with TRBD2. The trim removed 6 bases at V and 3 bases at J, leaving 8 bases unmatched. CDR1 and CDR2 from the germline V gene are DFQATT and SNEGSKA (reference sequence). This CDR3 has 14 amino acids.

In its sample, this clonotype was seen a few times. V and J are TRBV7-2 and TRBJ2-3; D not resolved. CDR1 is SGHTA, CDR2 FQGNSA, per germline. CDR3 length: 14 residues. Deletions cut 3 bases from V and 0 bases from J, with 7 bases between. In DNA form, the CDR3 reads TGTGCCAGCAGCTTCAGGATTAGCACAGATACGCAGTATTTT. It yields the protein CASSFRISTDTQYF.

This clonotype has ten or more counts. V and J are TRBV7-2 and TRBJ2-7; 9 bases are a match to TRBD2. J lost 3 bases, V lost 1 base, and 4 bases had no gene match. The CDR3 is made up of 15 amino acids. Per the germline V gene, CDR1 is SGHTA and CDR2 is FQGNSA. CDR3 region: CASSLEGTSFYEQYF. In DNA form, the CDR3 reads TGTGCCAGCAGCTTAGAAGGGACTAGCTTCTACGAGCAGTACTTC.

The sample holds many counts of this clonotype. The rearrangement links TRBV11-1 to TRBJ2-2; D not resolved. The germline V gene encodes CDR1 SGHAT and CDR2 FQDESV (reference sequence). The CDR3 consists of 20 residues. Trimming stripped 2 bases from V and 3 bases from J, with 25 bases between. The CDR3 nucleotides are TGTGCCAGCAGCTTACCTCCGGGCCTCGCACCCAACTCGTACACCGGGGAGCTGTTTTTT. Translated: CASSLPPGLAPNSYTGELFF. Based on the CDR3 plus reference TRBV11-1 and TRBJ2-2, the full variable domain is EAEVAQSPRYKITEKSQAVAFWCDPISGHATLYWYRQILGQGPELLVQFQDESVVDDSQLPKDRFSAERLKGVDSTLKIQPAELGDSAMYLCASSLPPGLAPNSYTGELFFGEGSRLTVL.

This clonotype was detected ten times or more. V and J are TRBV12-3 or TRBV12-4 and TRBJ1-1; no clear D. Trimming removed 3 bases from V and 0 bases from J, with 5 bases in between. CDR3 length: 13 residues. The CDR3 DNA reads as TGTGCCAGCAGTTTGGCAGTGAACACTGAAGCTTTCTTT. It codes for CASSLAVNTEAFF.

This clonotype was counted ten times or more. The genes are TRBV3-1 and TRBJ2-7; TRBD2 aligns across 11 bases. The CDR3 spans 16 residues. Germline loops: CDR1 LGHDT, CDR2 YNNKEL (reference sequence). After removal of 1 base from V and 4 bases from J, the junction contained 6 bases not matched to a gene. The CDR3 DNA reads as TGTGCCAGCAGCCAAGTTGGGCTAGCGGGAGGATACGAGCAGTACTTC. This codes for CASSQVGLAGGYEQYF.

This clonotype appeared many times. This rearrangement joins TRBV7-2 to TRBJ2-7, with TRBD2 identical over 8 bases. After removal of 5 bases from V and 7 bases from J, the junction contained 10 bases not matched to a gene. CDR1 is SGHTA and CDR2 is FQGNSA in the germline V gene. This CDR3 has 14 residues. CDR3 nucleotides: TGTGCCAGCAGCAGCGGAGCGGGAGTCGGAGAGCAGTACTTC. It translates to CASSSGAGVGEQYF.

There are many counts of this clonotype. The chain has TRBV2 and TRBJ2-7, with 8 nucleotides matching TRBD1. Trimming took 2 bases from V and 0 from J; bases not matched to a gene: 6. CDR3 length: 16 residues. Germline V lookup: CDR1 SNHLY, CDR2 FYNNEI. The CDR3 here is CASSEMAGGDSYEQYF. In DNA form, the CDR3 reads TGTGCCAGCAGTGAAATGGCAGGGGGCGACTCCTACGAGCAGTACTTC.

This clonotype was counted a few times. The chain links TRBV7-2 to TRBJ1-1; 7 bases agree with TRBD1. The CDR3 has 14 amino acids. V dropped 5 bases and J dropped 4; count of bases not matched to a gene: 7. CDR1 and CDR2 (germline): SGHTA, FQGNSA. CDR3 coding DNA: TGTGCCAGCAGCGCCGGGACAGTAGCCACTGAAGCTTTCTTT. This gives the protein CASSAGTVATEAFF.

The chain is built from TRBV20-1 and TRBJ2-2; the D gene is possibly TRBD2 (5 bases). Trimming shortened V by 2 bases and J by 5 bases, and 18 bases separated the two germline ends. Germline V gene lookup returns CDR1 DFQATT and CDR2 SNEGSKA (reference sequence). The CDR3 spans 16 residues. CDR3 coding DNA: TGCAGTGCTAGAAACCCCCTAGCTAAGAATACCGGGGAGCTGTTTTTT. Its translation is CSARNPLAKNTGELFF.

This clonotype has a count of ten or more. The chain couples TRBV3-1 to TRBJ1-1; D remains ambiguous. Germline CDR1 reads LGHDT; CDR2 reads YNNKEL (reference sequence). V lost 1 base to trimming and J lost 0 bases, with 6 bases between them. The length of the CDR3 is 14 residues. CDR3 loop: CASSQGTLNTEAFF. Written as DNA, the CDR3 is TGTGCCAGCAGCCAAGGTACCCTGAACACTGAAGCTTTCTTT.

This clonotype has ten or more counts. This chain connects TRBV27 to TRBJ2-5; TRBD1 matches at 7 bases. CDR1 and CDR2 (germline): MNHEY, SMNVEV (reference sequence). With 4 bases clipped from V and 2 bases from J, the junction kept 7 bases outside the gene matches. The CDR3 runs to 15 residues. The CDR3 reads CASSSLWTGQETQYF. The CDR3 DNA reads TGTGCCAGCAGTTCCCTCTGGACAGGACAAGAGACCCAGTACTTC.

There are a few counts of this clonotype. The DNA of the CDR3 is TGTGCCAGCAGCTTAGCATTCTTGGAGACCCAGTACTTC. This translates into CASSLAFLETQYF. The chain couples TRBV7-2 to TRBJ2-5, with D unresolved. V gave up 0 bases and J gave up 5 bases, with 7 bases separating them. The CDR3 spans 13 residues. The germline V gene encodes CDR1 SGHTA and CDR2 FQGNSA.